This entry lists 25 T cell receptor beta chains sequenced from one sample in a study of blood T cell repertoires in COVID-19. Clones were read by immunoSEQ multiplex PCR, and TCRdb kept only the in-frame ones, dropping some. The top ten hold 2% to 3% of the sample, which has approximately 40,000 clones, approximately 80% seen once. The specimen sequenced was peripheral blood. These receptors were taken from a woman between 55 and 75 years old with acute or convalescent COVID-19.

The chain has TRBV7-9 and TRBJ1-6; 7 bases line up with TRBD1. In germline, CDR1 is SEHNR, CDR2 FQNEAQ (reference sequence). With 5 bases clipped from V and 7 bases from J, the junction kept 5 bases outside the gene matches. The CDR3 is made up of 14 amino acids. Written as DNA, the CDR3 is TGTGCCAGCAGCCCCGGGACAGTCAATTCACCCCTCCACTTT. Translating it yields CASSPGTVNSPLHF.

The chain carries TRBV27 and TRBJ1-4, with D unclear. V gave up 5 bases and J gave up 8 bases, with 15 bases separating them. The CDR3 loop spans 14 amino acids. CDR1 and CDR2 (germline): MNHEY, SMNVEV (reference sequence). CDR3 sequence (DNA): TGTGCCAGCAGTGCTTTGCGGGCTCGGGAAAAACTGTTTTTT. Amino acids: CASSALRAREKLFF.

This clone has only a few counts. The sample carries other DNA sequences with the same CDR3. The chain employs TRBV18 and TRBJ1-1, with 8 positions matching TRBD1. The CDR3 has 16 amino acids. Losses at the gene ends were 3 bases for V and 1 base for J; bases not matched to a gene: 7. The germline CDR1 and CDR2 sequences are KGHSH and LQKENI. CDR3 loop: CASSPMGGQENTEAFF. CDR3 nucleotide sequence: TGTGCCAGCTCACCGATGGGGGGACAGGAGAACACTGAAGCTTTCTTT.

To note about this clone: At one end the junction does not follow the germline gene, possibly because of a read error. CDR3 bases: TGTGCTAGCAGCTTAGCGCGGGGGGAAACCTACGAGCAGTACTTC. Its protein is CASSLARGETYEQYF. V and J are TRBV7-7 and TRBJ2-7, with TRBD2 matching 8 bases. This CDR3 contains 15 residues. From germline, CDR1 is SSHAT and CDR2 FNYEAQ (reference sequence).

This clone was seen a single time. The CDR3 nucleotides are TGTGCCAGTAGTATCTATGGGAGGGCCTACGAGCAGTACTTC. Translated, it gives CASSIYGRAYEQYF. V gene TRBV19 combines with J gene TRBJ2-7; 7 nucleotides line up with TRBD2. From germline, CDR1 is LNHDA and CDR2 SQIVND (reference sequence). CDR3 length: 14 residues. V shed 3 bases, J shed 2 bases, and the junction held 4 bases outside the gene matches.

The rearrangement joins TRBV9 to TRBJ2-1; 13 bases are shared with TRBD2. V lost 3 bases, J lost 8 bases, and 5 bases stayed unmatched. Germline assignment: CDR1 SGDLS and CDR2 YYNGEE. CDR3 length: 15 amino acids. The CDR3 here is CASSGGLAGDYEQFF. In DNA form, the CDR3 reads TGTGCCAGCAGCGGTGGACTAGCGGGAGATTATGAGCAGTTCTTC.

This chain links TRBV12-5 with TRBJ2-3; the match to TRBD2 covers 7 bases. Germline V gives CDR1 LGHNT, CDR2 FRNRAP. V gave up 2 bases and J gave up 4 bases; unmatched junction bases: 6. This CDR3 is built from 15 residues. The CDR3 loop is CASGLSGGSSDTQYF. CDR3 nucleotides: TGTGCTAGTGGTTTGTCGGGGGGTTCTTCAGATACGCAGTATTTT.

The gene calls are TRBV5-6 and TRBJ2-1, with D tentatively TRBD2 (6 bases). CDR1 is SGHDT and CDR2 is YYEEEE in the germline V gene. Trimming left V 0 bases short and J 6 bases short, with 7 bases between. The CDR3 is 13 residues long. CDR3 nucleotides: TGTGCCAGCAGCTTGGTGGAGGGCAATGAGCAGTTCTTC. This encodes CASSLVEGNEQFF.

V gene TRBV2 combines with J gene TRBJ1-5, with 8 bases fitting TRBD1. CDR3 length equals 15 residues. Germline trimming cut 6 bases from V and 2 bases from J; bases unmatched to any gene: 6. Germline lookup yields CDR1 SNHLY and CDR2 FYNNEI. DNA for the CDR3: TGTGCCAGCAGCGCACAGGGGGTTGGCAATCAGCCCCAGCATTTT. It yields the protein CASSAQGVGNQPQHF.

The V gene is TRBV5-1, the J gene TRBJ1-2; 7 bases agree with TRBD1. The length of the CDR3 is 16 residues. Germline V CDR1 and CDR2: SGHRS, YFSETQ. V trimming: 0 bases; J trimming: 11 bases; junction bases outside the gene matches: 16. The CDR3 region is CASSLAETGLVSRYTF. DNA for the CDR3: TGCGCCAGCAGCTTGGCCGAGACAGGGCTTGTTTCTCGATACACCTTC.

V usage is TRBV2 and J usage is TRBJ2-7, with 8 nucleotides matching TRBD2. Germline CDR1 SNHLY, CDR2 FYNNEI. V shed 5 bases and J 4 bases; nucleotides not matched to a gene: 7. The CDR3 sequence is 14 residues long. CDR3 bases: TGTGCCAGCAGTAAAAGCGGGGGCCTTTACGAGCAGTACTTC. The encoded protein is CASSKSGGLYEQYF.

This sequence joins TRBV2 and TRBJ2-5; 7 bases are a match to TRBD2. The CDR3 runs to 14 residues. Germline V gene sequence: CDR1 SNHLY, CDR2 FYNNEI. Trimming took 6 bases from V and 3 from J; bases not matched to a gene: 7. CDR3 residues: CASRWEGPKETQYF. The CDR3 nucleotides read TGTGCCAGCAGATGGGAGGGTCCCAAAGAGACCCAGTACTTC.

This clone was seen only a few times. The chain joins TRBV30 to TRBJ2-5; 8 bases fit TRBD2. Germline assignment: CDR1 GTSNPN and CDR2 SVGIG (reference sequence). The CDR3 is made up of 13 amino acids. The chain's CDR3 is CAGTGGDQETQYF. The CDR3 bases are TGTGCTGGCACGGGGGGGGACCAAGAGACCCAGTACTTC.

CDR3 protein: CASSLGQTTSTDTQYF. The CDR3 DNA reads as TGTGCCAGCAGCTTGGGTCAGACGACTAGCACAGATACGCAGTATTTT. This sequence joins TRBV5-6 and TRBJ2-3; the D is unclear. The CDR3 loop spans 16 amino acids. CDR1 and CDR2 from the germline V gene are SGHDT and YYEEEE. V lost 0 bases and J lost 0, with 11 bases in between.

The chain uses TRBV30 and TRBJ2-7; possibly TRBD1 for D (5 bases). Germline CDR1 GTSNPN, CDR2 SVGIG (reference sequence). The CDR3 contains 13 residues. The V end was cut by 1 base, the J end by 0 bases, with 7 bases between. CDR3 coding DNA: TGTGCCTGGAGTGCCGACAGCTCCTACGAGCAGTACTTC. Translated: CAWSADSSYEQYF.

This clone was seen just once. The chain joins TRBV10-2 to TRBJ2-1, with 7 positions matching TRBD2. This CDR3 has 15 residues. The V and J ends lost 3 bases and 2 bases, in that order; junction bases with no gene match: 4. Germline V gene sequence: CDR1 WSHSY, CDR2 SAAADI. The CDR3 loop reads CASSDSGRTYNEQFF. CDR3 in DNA: TGCGCCAGCAGTGATAGCGGGCGAACCTACAATGAGCAGTTCTTC.

The genes are TRBV2 and TRBJ1-1; D gene uncertain. The V end lost 8 bases, the J end lost 0 bases, and 7 bases lay between the germline ends. The germline V gene has CDR1 SNHLY and CDR2 FYNNEI. The CDR3 is made up of 12 amino acids. In nucleotides, the CDR3 is TGTGCCAGCTATCGGGTGAACACTGAAGCTTTCTTT. Translation gives CASYRVNTEAFF.

There are a few counts of this clone. The V and J genes are TRBV7-9 and TRBJ1-4, with D tentatively TRBD1 (6 bases). The ends were cut back, 1 base at V and 10 bases at J, with 16 bases in the middle. CDR1 is SEHNR and CDR2 is FQNEAQ in the germline V gene (reference sequence). There are 15 residues in the CDR3. The CDR3 here is CASSLDPTGAAKLFF. CDR3 DNA: TGTGCCAGCAGCTTAGATCCGACAGGCGCGGCAAAACTGTTTTTT.

The rearrangement links TRBV30 to TRBJ1-5; 9 bases are a match to TRBD1. The V segment lost 5 bases and the J segment 6 bases; nucleotides outside the gene matches: 2. The CDR3 totals 12 residues. Germline V lookup: CDR1 GTSNPN, CDR2 SVGIG (reference sequence). Here the CDR3 DNA reads TGTGCCTGGGGACAGGGGTTTCAGCCCCAGCATTTT. Its protein product is CAWGQGFQPQHF. Combining the CDR3 with reference TRBV30 and TRBJ1-5 gives the whole variable domain SQTIHQWPATLVQPVGSPLSLECTVEGTSNPNLYWYRQAAGRGLQLLFYSVGIGQISSEVPQNLSASRPQDRQFILSSKKLLLSDSGFYLCAWGQGFQPQHFGDGTRLSIL.

This clone was counted only a few times. This chain links TRBV19 with TRBJ1-1; a weak D match, TRBD1 (5 bases). The CDR3 is made up of 14 amino acids. The germline CDR1 and CDR2 sequences are LNHDA and SQIVND (reference sequence). V lost 3 bases to trimming and J lost 5 bases, with 13 bases between them. CDR3 loop: CASSIRGEGTEAFF. In DNA form, the CDR3 reads TGTGCCAGTAGTATCCGAGGGGAGGGGACTGAAGCTTTCTTT. The full variable domain, its missing parts supplied by reference TRBV19 and TRBJ1-1, is DGGITQSPKYLFRKEGQNVTLSCEQNLNHDAMYWYRQDPGQGLRLIYYSQIVNDFQKGDIAEGYSVSREKKESFPLTVTSAQKNPTAFYLCASSIRGEGTEAFFGQGTRLTVV.

The genes are TRBV6-1 and TRBJ2-2; D is unresolved. Germline values: CDR1 MNHNS, CDR2 SASEGT. CDR3 size: 11 residues. Trimming shortened V by 5 bases and J by 7 bases, and 5 bases separated the two germline ends. Here the CDR3 DNA reads TGTGCCAGCAGTTTCCGCGGGGAGCTGTTTTTT. Protein: CASSFRGELFF.

A few counts support this clone. V is TRBV14 and J is TRBJ2-5; 11 nucleotides align to TRBD2. Losses at the gene ends were 1 base for V and 2 bases for J; bases not matched to a gene: 6. Germline V gives CDR1 SGHDN, CDR2 FVKESK. The CDR3 contains 17 residues. The CDR3 reads CASSQGLAGPEQETQYF. In DNA, the CDR3 is TGTGCCAGCAGCCAAGGACTAGCGGGGCCAGAACAAGAGACCCAGTACTTC. Based on the CDR3 plus reference TRBV14 and TRBJ2-5, the full variable domain is EAGVTQFPSHSVIEKGQTVTLRCDPISGHDNLYWYRRVMGKEIKFLLHFVKESKQDESGMPNNRFLAERTGGTYSTLKVQPAELEDSGVYFCASSQGLAGPEQETQYFGPGTRLLVL.

V and J are TRBV11-2 and TRBJ1-1; D is perhaps TRBD1 (5 bases). V dropped 5 bases and J dropped 4 bases, with 17 bases sitting between them. The germline V gene encodes CDR1 SGHAT and CDR2 FQNNGV. The CDR3 length is 15 residues. This CDR3 is CASSVGRGIITEAFF. The CDR3 DNA is TGTGCCAGCAGCGTAGGACGGGGGATTATCACTGAAGCTTTCTTT.

The chain uses TRBV5-6 and TRBJ1-2; D is possibly TRBD1 (6 bases). Per the germline V gene, CDR1 is SGHDT and CDR2 is YYEEEE. The CDR3 runs to 14 residues. The V end lost 2 bases, the J end lost 4 bases, and 12 bases lay between the germline ends. CDR3 DNA: TGTGCCAGCAGCTTAGTCACAGGGCCCTATGGCTACACCTTC. Translating gives CASSLVTGPYGYTF. Together with reference TRBV5-6 and TRBJ1-2, the CDR3 gives the full variable domain: DAGVTQSPTHLIKTRGQQVTLRCSPKSGHDTVSWYQQALGQGPQFIFQYYEEEERQRGNFPDRFSGHQFPNYSSELNVNALLLGDSALYLCASSLVTGPYGYTFGSGTRLTVV.

The V and J genes are TRBV7-3 and TRBJ2-2, with TRBD1 identical over 9 bases. Trimming removed 5 bases from V and 4 bases from J; junction bases left unmatched: 11. The length of the CDR3 is 17 residues. CDR1 SGHTA and CDR2 FQGTGA come from the germline V gene. The CDR3 sequence is CASSPGAQGAGTGELFF. In DNA form, the CDR3 reads TGTGCCAGCAGCCCCGGGGCACAGGGGGCGGGCACCGGGGAGCTGTTTTTT.